The rows below give T cell receptor beta chains drawn from one sample of a study of OX40 agonist ivuxolimab in advanced cancers. Sequenced by immunoSEQ multiplex PCR; TCRdb stores in-frame clones only, minus some. Among some 50,000 clones listed, around 90% were seen once. Source: CD4+ or CD8+ T cells sorted from blood, taken in a trial of the OX40 agonist ivuxolimab. These receptors came from an adult with an advanced solid tumor such as melanoma, head and neck, liver or kidney cancer. CDR3s include the opening cysteine and the closing phenylalanine or tryptophan. D genes are given only for firm matches. The size entry is marked missing in some rows and otherwise reads once, few, many or a size class.

clone_size j_call v_call d_call cdr3_nt cdr3_aa
NA TRBJ2-7 TRBV5-1 TRBD2 TGCGCCAGCAGCTTGGGTTCTAGCGGGGGTGACGAGCAGTACTTC CASSLGSSGGDEQYF
NA TRBJ1-3 TRBV5-6 TRBD1 TGTGCCAGCAGCTGGGGGACAGGGCTATGGTCTGGAAACACCATATATTTT CASSWGTGLWSGNTIYF
NA TRBJ1-6 TRBV27 TRBD1 TGTGCCAGCACCTGGACAGGGGCGGGATCACCCCTCCACTTT CASTWTGAGSPLHF
NA TRBJ2-7 TRBV6-6 NA TGTGCCAGCAGTTACTCGCTCCCGGGGTACTCCTACGAGCAGTACTTC CASSYSLPGYSYEQYF
NA TRBJ1-1 TRBV7-8 TRBD1 TGTGCCAGCAGCCCGGGACAGCCAGGGAACACTGAAGCTTTCTTT CASSPGQPGNTEAFF
NA TRBJ2-7 TRBV30 TRBD1 TGTGCCTGGAGTGTACGGCAGGGGGCATCCGAGCAGTACTTC CAWSVRQGASEQYF
NA TRBJ2-7 TRBV11-2 TRBD2 TGTGCCAGCAGCTTTAGCGGGAGCGAGCAGTACTTC CASSFSGSEQYF
NA TRBJ2-1 TRBV28 TRBD1 TGTGCCAGCAGTTTATGGGGACAGGGCCATGAGCAGTTCTTC CASSLWGQGHEQFF
NA TRBJ2-1 TRBV5-1 TRBD1 TGCGCCAGCAGCTCGGGACAGGGGACTTGGAATGAGCAGTTCTTC CASSSGQGTWNEQFF
once TRBJ2-1 TRBV6-6 NA TGTGCCAGCAGTTACCTAGAGAATGAGCAGTTCTTC CASSYLENEQFF
NA TRBJ2-3 TRBV5-6 NA TGTGCCAGCAGCTCTTTCCGGGACTTGTCAGATACGCAGTATTTT CASSSFRDLSDTQYF
NA TRBJ2-7 TRBV9 NA TGTGCCAGCAGCGTTGCCGGGACCTCCTACGAGCAGTACTTT CASSVAGTSYEQYF
NA TRBJ2-7 TRBV11-2 NA TGTGCCAGCAGCACTCCGCGGGGCAGGGCAACCTACGAGCAGTACTTC CASSTPRGRATYEQYF
NA TRBJ2-3 TRBV27 NA TGTGCCAGCAGTTTCTTAGGGGTTGATACGCAGTATTTT CASSFLGVDTQYF
NA TRBJ2-7 TRBV27 TRBD1 TGTGCCAGCCGGGACAGGGGCAACGAGCAGTACTTC CASRDRGNEQYF
NA TRBJ1-1 TRBV5-4 NA TGTGCCAGCAGGGGCCCCGGAAACACTGAAGCTTTCTTT CASRGPGNTEAFF
NA TRBJ2-3 TRBV9 TRBD2 TGTGCCAGCAGCGACGGGGGGGCCCCCACAGATACGCAGTATTTT CASSDGGAPTDTQYF
NA TRBJ2-7 TRBV7-9 TRBD1 TGTGCCAGCAACTCACCGGGACAGGGCTACGAGCAGTACTTC CASNSPGQGYEQYF
NA TRBJ2-7 TRBV9 TRBD2 TGTGCCAGCACCGCGGGAGTCTCGTCCTACGAGCAGTACTTC CASTAGVSSYEQYF
once TRBJ2-1 TRBV6-5 NA TGTGCCAGCAATTCCGTGGGGGGCATTGAGCAGTTCTTC CASNSVGGIEQFF
NA TRBJ2-7 TRBV10-3 NA TGTGCCATCAGTGACGAAGGGGTCGAGCAGTACTTC CAISDEGVEQYF
NA TRBJ2-7 TRBV5-1 TRBD2 TGCGCCAGCAGCGGGTTGACTAGCGGGGTCCTCGAGCAGTACTTC CASSGLTSGVLEQYF
NA TRBJ2-1 TRBV12-5 TRBD2 TGTGCTAGTGGTACGGGACTAGGGCAGTTCTTC CASGTGLGQFF
NA TRBJ2-2 TRBV6-6 NA TGTGCCAGCAGTTACGGACACGAGACCGGGGAGCTGTTTTTT CASSYGHETGELFF
NA TRBJ2-2 TRBV9 TRBD2 TGTGCCAGCAGCGTGGGCGGGAGTGGCACCGGGGAGCTGTTTTTT CASSVGGSGTGELFF
NA TRBJ2-1 TRBV20-1 TRBD2 TGCAGTGCTAGCGGGGGGGCGTCGTTCTTC CSASGGASFF
once TRBJ1-2 TRBV10-2 TRBD1 TGCGCCAGCAGTGAGTCACAGGGGAGATTTGGCTACACCTTC CASSESQGRFGYTF
NA TRBJ2-7 TRBV6-5 TRBD1 TGTGCCAGCAGTCGGACAGGGCTGTACGAGCAGTACTTC CASSRTGLYEQYF
NA TRBJ2-7 TRBV7-9 NA TGTGCCAGCAGCTTATGGAAATCCGAGCAGTACTTC CASSLWKSEQYF
NA TRBJ2-7 TRBV15 TRBD1 TGTGCCACCAGCAGAGATAGGGGGACAGACTACGAGCAGTACTTC CATSRDRGTDYEQYF
NA TRBJ2-7 TRBV2 NA TGTGCCAGCTGGTCTGCTACCTACGAGCAGTACTTC CASWSATYEQYF
NA TRBJ2-7 TRBV6-1 NA TGTGCCAGCAGTGAATATCTGGACAGTTCCTACGAGCAGTACTTC CASSEYLDSSYEQYF
NA TRBJ2-1 TRBV2 NA TGTGCCAGCAAGGTGACGGACTACAATGAGCAGTTCTTC CASKVTDYNEQFF
few TRBJ1-1 TRBV2 NA TGTGCCAGCAGTGACGTGGATCCGAACACTGAAGCTTTCTTT CASSDVDPNTEAFF
NA TRBJ2-2 TRBV2 TRBD2 TGTGCCAGCAGTTACAGCGGGGTCGTTCCCGGGGAGCTGTTTTTT CASSYSGVVPGELFF
NA TRBJ2-1 TRBV5-1 NA TGCGCCAGCAGCTTGGCACGGGTCGGGGGATTTTACAATGAGCAGTTCTTC CASSLARVGGFYNEQFF
NA TRBJ2-2 TRBV4-1 NA TGCGCCAGCAGCCAATACAGTAACACCGGGGAGCTGTTTTTT CASSQYSNTGELFF
NA TRBJ2-7 TRBV5-1 NA TGCGCCAGCAGCATTGGGGGTTACTACGAGCAGTACTTC CASSIGGYYEQYF
NA TRBJ1-2 TRBV30 NA TGTGCCTGGAGTGTACAATTAGGAAGCTATGGCTACACCTTC CAWSVQLGSYGYTF
NA TRBJ2-7 TRBV4-2 NA TGTGCCAGCAGCCAAGGTTATAGCAGGATCTACGAGCAGTACTTC CASSQGYSRIYEQYF
NA TRBJ2-3 TRBV7-3 NA TGTGCCAGCAGCCCCGTAGAACGCACAGATACGCAGTATTTT CASSPVERTDTQYF
NA TRBJ2-1 TRBV19 TRBD1 TGTGCCAGTAGTATGGGGGACAGGGGGATTTACAATGAGCAGTTCTTC CASSMGDRGIYNEQFF
NA TRBJ2-3 TRBV2 TRBD2 TGTGCCAGCAGTGTGGGTCATAGCGGGATCAGCACAGATACGCAGTATTTT CASSVGHSGISTDTQYF
NA TRBJ2-2 TRBV7-9 TRBD1 TGTGCCAGCAGCCCCTCCGGGACAGCGAACACCGGGGAGCTGTTTTTT CASSPSGTANTGELFF
few TRBJ2-2 TRBV7-6 TRBD1 TGTGCCAGCAGCTTAGTTGCAGGGGGAGCCGGGGAGCTGTTTTTT CASSLVAGGAGELFF
NA TRBJ2-7 TRBV28 TRBD1 TGTGCCAGCAGTCCCCGAGGGACAGGCCCCACCTACGAGCAGTACTTC CASSPRGTGPTYEQYF
NA TRBJ2-5 TRBV9 NA TGTGCCAGCAGTGGGGACCAAGAGACCCAGTACTTC CASSGDQETQYF
NA TRBJ2-7 TRBV27 NA TGTGCCAGCAGTTTATCGGTATACTACGAGCAGTACTTC CASSLSVYYEQYF
NA TRBJ1-2 TRBV2 NA TGTGCCAGCAGTGAAGCGCTTCAAATGGGCTACACCTTC CASSEALQMGYTF